Listed below are T cell receptor beta chains from one sample, sequenced in a study of blood T cell repertoires in COVID-19. The data were produced by immunoSEQ multiplex PCR, yet TCRdb's version contains in-frame clones alone and is incomplete. The data contain 92,000 or so clones, about three quarters of them seen just once; the ten biggest clones take up approximately 15%. Sequenced: peripheral blood. These receptors all stem from a woman older than 75 with acute or convalescent COVID-19. The CDR3 runs from the conserved cysteine through the conserved F or W. The D gene is left open where the match is weak. Clone sizes are given selectively: once, few, many, or a class where the clone is expanded.

>TRBJ1-5|TRBV7-2|NA|NA
CASSLGGPRNQPQHF
>TRBJ2-7|TRBV28|NA|NA
CASSPGQGGEQYF
>TRBJ2-7|TRBV5-4|once|NA
CASSFQGYEQYF
>TRBJ1-1|TRBV18|NA|TRBD1
CASSPGTGNTEAFF
>TRBJ2-3|TRBV2|NA|TRBD2
CASSTRTSGATDTQYF
>TRBJ1-1|TRBV6-2/TRBV6-3|NA|NA
CASSTLLTVTAEAFF
>TRBJ1-1|TRBV20-1|NA|TRBD1
CSASSGQGQLKNTEAFF
>TRBJ1-1|TRBV24-1|few|NA
CATRSPGEPEAFF
>TRBJ2-3|TRBV4-2|NA|NA
CASSQDQGDTQYF
>TRBJ2-7|TRBV14|NA|NA
CASRAQGTNEQYF
>TRBJ1-2|TRBV5-5|large|TRBD1
CASSVTGDYGYTF
>TRBJ2-5|TRBV5-4|NA|TRBD1
CASSGRDRDTNQETQYF
>TRBJ2-1|TRBV29-1|NA|TRBD2
CSVTNSGGATNEQFF
>TRBJ2-1|TRBV4-1|many|TRBD2
CASSPSGTSGGPDNEQFF
>TRBJ1-1|TRBV12-3/TRBV12-4|NA|NA
CASSLTGSTEAFF
>TRBJ2-1|TRBV10-3|NA|TRBD2
CATRPPIAGNEQFF
>TRBJ2-7|TRBV5-1|NA|NA
CASSSRGGFYEQYF
>TRBJ2-7|TRBV7-8|NA|NA
CASSLMGTPLEQYF
>TRBJ2-3|TRBV11-3|few|NA
CASSLGRDSLTDTQYF
>TRBJ1-2|TRBV7-2|NA|NA
CASRGVSTIREGGGYTF
>TRBJ1-4|TRBV28|NA|NA
CATLGQGYEKLFF
>TRBJ2-3|TRBV10-3|NA|NA
CAISESTVRGLDTQYF
>TRBJ1-6|TRBV30|NA|TRBD1
CARKDRQSSYNSPLHF
>TRBJ1-2|TRBV10-3|once|NA
CASRQGPGYTF
>TRBJ2-7|TRBV29-1|NA|TRBD2
CSVEGSGGEQYF
>TRBJ2-4|TRBV15|NA|NA
CATSRFNQVTNIQYF
>TRBJ1-6|TRBV3-1/TRBV3-2|few|TRBD1
CASSPQGGGEYSPLHF
>TRBJ1-2|TRBV28|NA|NA
CATRTVNYGYTF
>TRBJ2-3|TRBV11-1|NA|TRBD1
CASSLRQGAADTQYF
>TRBJ1-2|TRBV6-5|few|NA
CASSYGGVGGYTF
>TRBJ1-1|TRBV19|NA|NA
CASRTSRGEGLNTEAFF
>TRBJ2-4|TRBV23-1|NA|NA
CASSRGDLIQYF
>TRBJ1-3|TRBV10-3|NA|TRBD1
CAIRTDRGGNTIYF
>TRBJ2-7|TRBV7-2|NA|TRBD1
CASRTGTGVEQYF
>TRBJ2-1|TRBV7-3|NA|NA
CASSHRPRQGLTSYNEQFF
>TRBJ2-7|TRBV7-2|once|TRBD2
CASSPRVEAGGRNEQYF
>TRBJ1-1|TRBV5-1|NA|TRBD1
CASSRGTGMNTEAFF
>TRBJ1-2|TRBV9|NA|NA
CASSTTPGTLWGYTF
>TRBJ1-1|TRBV5-4|NA|NA
CASSLTRQHEAFF
>TRBJ1-2|TRBV6-2/TRBV6-3|NA|TRBD1
CASSYSWTGDGYTF
>TRBJ2-6|TRBV4-3|few|NA
CASSPRYSGANVLTF
>TRBJ2-2|TRBV29-1|NA|TRBD1
CSVGTGGDTGELFF